This TCR beta chain was recovered during a study of blood T cell repertoires in COVID-19. Study information: The origin of the acute and convalescent COVID-19 samples was the United States, Italy and Spain.

Per germline, CDR1 GTSNPN and CDR2 SVGIG (reference sequence). With 0 bases removed from V and 0 bases from J, the gap between germline ends came to 8 bases. The CDR3 runs to 15 residues. Authors' methods: Amplifying reference gene primers gave estimates of nucleated cell counts. TCRdb keeps only in-frame clones here, not all; method: immunoSEQ multiplex PCR. Clone size and the V and J calls come from that table; the DNA yielded D and trimming. Here the sample spans some 53,000 clones, 89% being singletons. Sequencing was carried out using peripheral blood. This clonotype was sampled from a man aged 55 to 70 with active COVID-19. This chain connects TRBV30 to TRBJ1-4, with D tentatively TRBD1 (5 bases). The CDR3 coding sequence is TGTGCCTGGAGTGTACAGGTAGCAACTAATGAAAAACTGTTTTTT. It codes for CAWSVQVATNEKLFF.